What follows are 27 T cell receptor beta chains derived from one specimen sequenced in a study of OX40 agonist ivuxolimab in advanced cancers. Clones were sequenced by immunoSEQ multiplex PCR, and TCRdb holds only the in-frame ones, with some missing. Here the sample spans roughly 70,000 clones, around four fifths being singletons. Sequencing was performed on CD4+ or CD8+ T cells sorted from blood, taken in a trial of the OX40 agonist ivuxolimab. Receptor source: an adult with an advanced solid tumor such as melanoma, head and neck, liver or kidney cancer.

This clone has a handful of counts. The rearrangement uses TRBV28 and TRBJ2-7; tentatively, D is TRBD1 (6 bases). The CDR3 is made up of 13 amino acids. V was trimmed by 5 bases and J by 2 bases, leaving 10 bases between them. Germline values: CDR1 MDHEN, CDR2 SYDVKM. The CDR3 reads CASSRTATYEQYV. The CDR3 DNA reads TGTGCCAGCAGTCGGACAGCGACCTACGAGCAGTACGTC.

Regarding this clone: The sample has other DNA sequences that encode this CDR3 too. The chain combines TRBV6-1 with TRBJ1-1; no firm D call. Germline V gene sequence: CDR1 MNHNS, CDR2 SASEGT. The V gene lost 4 bases and the J gene lost 5 bases, with 8 bases spanning the gap. This CDR3 is built from 12 residues. The CDR3 bases are TGTGCCAGCAGTGCCCGGTGGACTGAAGCTTTCTTT. Its protein product is CASSARWTEAFF.

The V call is TRBV9, the J call TRBJ2-3; 7 bases fit TRBD1. This CDR3 region has 16 residues. Germline-derived CDR1 and CDR2 are SGDLS and YYNGEE. The ends lost 3 bases at V and 0 bases at J; junction bases unmatched: 7. CDR3 sequence reads: CASSALTGTSTDTQYF. The CDR3 region has the DNA TGTGCCAGCAGCGCCCTGACAGGGACAAGCACAGATACGCAGTATTTT.

CDR3 amino acids: CASSSGTGLRNTEAFF. CDR3 sequence (DNA): TGTGCCAGCAGCTCCGGGACAGGCCTAAGGAACACTGAAGCTTTCTTT. The V and J genes are TRBV7-2 and TRBJ1-1; the match to TRBD1 covers 8 bases. The CDR3 runs 16 residues. Germline lookup yields CDR1 SGHTA and CDR2 FQGNSA. V gave up 4 bases and J gave up 1 base; unmatched junction bases: 8.

J is TRBJ1-1 and V is TRBV29-1, with D perhaps matching TRBD1 (5 bases). CDR1 and CDR2 from the germline V gene are SQVTM and ANQGSEA. Trimming took 3 bases from V and 9 from J, leaving 11 bases between them. The CDR3 is 11 amino acids. The CDR3 nucleotides read TGCAGCGTTGATAGGGGCTTGCAAGCTTTCTTT. Protein product: CSVDRGLQAFF.

The rearrangement links TRBV19 to TRBJ1-2; no clear D gene. Germline values: CDR1 LNHDA, CDR2 SQIVND (reference sequence). Trimming stripped 4 bases from V and 7 bases from J, with 19 bases between. This CDR3 spans 15 amino acids. CDR3 in DNA: TGTGCCAGTAGTACCCACTCGGTCGTTCGGAGTGGCTACACCTTC. Residues: CASSTHSVVRSGYTF. The full variable domain, its missing parts supplied by reference TRBV19 and TRBJ1-2, is DGGITQSPKYLFRKEGQNVTLSCEQNLNHDAMYWYRQDPGQGLRLIYYSQIVNDFQKGDIAEGYSVSREKKESFPLTVTSAQKNPTAFYLCASSTHSVVRSGYTFGSGTRLTVV.

V usage is TRBV6-5 and J usage is TRBJ2-7, with D perhaps matching TRBD2 (7 bases). This CDR3 has 13 amino acids. Germline V gene lookup returns CDR1 MNHEY and CDR2 SVGAGI. V was clipped by 6 bases and J by 3 bases, with 12 bases between them. The CDR3 DNA sequence: TGTGCCAGCAGCTACAGGGAGGGCTACGAGCAGTACGTC. This translates into CASSYREGYEQYV.

The chain carries TRBV7-9 and TRBJ2-2; D ambiguous. Germline CDR1 SEHNR, CDR2 FQNEAQ (reference sequence). The CDR3 extends over 16 amino acids. V lost 4 bases and J 4 bases, leaving 16 bases between the germline ends. This chain's CDR3 is CASSSYRPATTGELFF. The DNA for the CDR3 is TGTGCCAGCAGCTCGTATCGACCAGCAACCACCGGGGAGCTGTTTTTT.

This clone was seen just once. The gene calls are TRBV10-3 and TRBJ1-6; D is possibly TRBD1 (5 bases). V was shortened by 1 base and J by 7 bases, with 11 bases between the two germline ends. Germline V gives CDR1 ENHRY, CDR2 SYGVKD. CDR3 size: 15 residues. Here the CDR3 DNA reads TGTGCCATCAGTGAGTGGGGGAGTAAGAATTCACCCCTCCACTTT. It translates to CAISEWGSKNSPLHF.

J is TRBJ1-4 and V is TRBV6-6; D possibly corresponds to TRBD1 (5 bases). V dropped 4 bases and J dropped 4 bases, with 10 bases sitting between them. The CDR3 spans 14 residues. Germline CDR1 is MNHNY and CDR2 is SVGAGI (reference sequence). This CDR3 reads CASSSGRRNEKLFF. The CDR3 DNA follows: TGTGCCAGCAGTTCGGGACGGCGTAATGAAAAACTGTTTTTT.

CDR3 loop: CASSPPGTSATEQFF. The CDR3 DNA sequence: TGTGCCAGCTCACCTCCCGGGACTAGCGCGACTGAGCAGTTCTTC. The chain employs TRBV18 and TRBJ2-1; 10 nucleotides agree with TRBD2. The germline V gene encodes CDR1 KGHSH and CDR2 LQKENI. V lost 3 bases and J lost 9; bases outside the gene matches: 8. CDR3 length equals 15 residues.

This rearrangement joins TRBV29-1 to TRBJ2-3; tentatively, D is TRBD2 (5 bases). Germline CDR1 is SQVTM and CDR2 is ANQGSEA. This CDR3 spans 14 amino acids. V lost 4 bases and J lost 3, with 14 bases in between. Here the CDR3 DNA reads TGCAGCGTTGTTTTGGGCAGGAGGACAGATACGCAGTATTTT. It codes for CSVVLGRRTDTQYF.

The chain combines TRBV7-2 with TRBJ2-7; no firm D call. The V gene's germline CDR1 is SGHTA and CDR2 FQGNSA. The CDR3 length is 13 residues. Trimming pared 2 bases from V and 4 bases from J, leaving 9 bases between. This chain's CDR3 is CASSLSQEYEQYF. The CDR3 region has the DNA TGTGCCAGCAGCTTAAGTCAGGAATACGAGCAGTACTTC.

The chain has TRBV6-5 and TRBJ2-1, with a weak D call TRBD1 (5 bases). V shed 5 bases and J shed 0 bases, with 8 bases lying between them. Germline V gene lookup returns CDR1 MNHEY and CDR2 SVGAGI. CDR3 length: 14 amino acids. CDR3 residues: CASSAQGSYNEQFF. The CDR3 nucleotides are TGTGCCAGCAGTGCGCAGGGCTCCTACAATGAGCAGTTCTTC.

The chain is built from TRBV28 and TRBJ2-2, with D perhaps matching TRBD1 or TRBD2 (5 bases each). The germline V and J ends were trimmed by 3 bases and 1 base, with 9 bases remaining between them. CDR3 length: 15 amino acids. The V gene's germline CDR1 is MDHEN and CDR2 SYDVKM. The CDR3, as DNA: TGTGCCAGCAGTTTCGTGGGGGTGAACACCGGGGAGCTGTTTTTT. As protein: CASSFVGVNTGELFF.

The J gene is TRBJ2-1, the V gene TRBV7-2, with 16 bases aligning to TRBD2. Trimming removed 5 bases from V and 9 bases from J; junction bases left unmatched: 4. The V gene's germline CDR1 is SGHTA and CDR2 FQGNSA. The CDR3 length is 15 residues. The CDR3 sequence: CASSPGLAGGGEQFF. As DNA, the CDR3 is TGTGCCAGCAGCCCGGGACTAGCGGGAGGGGGTGAGCAGTTCTTC.

The rearrangement joins TRBV2 to TRBJ1-1, with D perhaps matching TRBD1 (5 bases). Trimming pared 6 bases from V and 0 bases from J, leaving 11 bases between. CDR1 is SNHLY, CDR2 FYNNEI, per germline. The length of the CDR3 is 14 residues. CDR3 DNA sequence: TGTGCCAGCAGGGGCGGGGCGATGAACACTGAAGCTTTCTTT. Translating gives CASRGGAMNTEAFF.

This clone was observed a single time. The chain combines TRBV27 with TRBJ2-7; D not certain. Germline V gives CDR1 MNHEY, CDR2 SMNVEV (reference sequence). The CDR3 is 15 amino acids. The ends were cut back, 6 bases at V and 1 base at J, with 16 bases in the middle. The CDR3 nucleotides read TGTGCCAGCAGGCCTCGGCGGCAAGAGTCCTACGAGCAGTACTTC. Translating it yields CASRPRRQESYEQYF.

The chain links TRBV28 to TRBJ1-5; D is unresolved. In germline, CDR1 is MDHEN, CDR2 SYDVKM. The CDR3 spans 15 residues. V was pared by 7 bases and J by 7 bases, with 20 bases between. The CDR3 region has the DNA TGTGCCAGCACAGGTTTCCGGGCCCTATACCAGCCCCAGCATTTT. As protein: CASTGFRALYQPQHF.

This clone came up a few times. The CDR3 DNA sequence: TGTGCCAGCAGGACCCTGTCAAGGGCCCCTCCCTACAATGAGCAGTTCTTC. This gives the protein CASRTLSRAPPYNEQFF. The chain has TRBV28 and TRBJ2-1, with D unresolved. The germline V gene encodes CDR1 MDHEN and CDR2 SYDVKM. Between the trimmed V and J ends, which lost 6 bases and 2 bases, there was a span of 20 bases. This CDR3 has 17 amino acids.

The chain links TRBV14 to TRBJ2-7; D unclear. V lost 4 bases and J lost 3, with 7 bases in between. Germline values: CDR1 SGHDN, CDR2 FVKESK. The CDR3 runs to 12 residues. For the CDR3, the DNA is TGTGCCAGCAGCCCTTCGTTCTACGAGCAGTACTTC. Amino acids: CASSPSFYEQYF.

The chain links TRBV11-2 to TRBJ1-5; a weak D match, TRBD1 (5 bases). Germline assignment: CDR1 SGHAT and CDR2 FQNNGV. The ends were cut back, 5 bases at V and 9 bases at J, with 14 bases in the middle. The CDR3 loop spans 13 amino acids. The CDR3 DNA is TGTGCCAGCAGCATGGACAAGTTTCGGCCCCAGCATTTT. This codes for CASSMDKFRPQHF.

The genes are TRBV6-1 and TRBJ2-7, with 9 bases lining up with TRBD2. CDR3 length: 15 residues. V was pared by 6 bases and J by 0 bases, with 6 bases of the junction left unmatched. Germline CDR1 MNHNS, CDR2 SASEGT. CDR3 protein: CASRISGGSSYEQYV. The CDR3 DNA sequence: TGTGCCAGCAGGATAAGCGGGGGGAGCTCCTACGAGCAGTACGTC.

This clone was counted a single time. The J gene is TRBJ2-1, the V gene TRBV7-2; possibly TRBD1 or TRBD2 for D (6 bases each). V lost 3 bases and J lost 8, with 11 bases in between. The CDR3 totals 13 residues. The germline gives CDR1 SGHTA, CDR2 FQGNSA. This chain's CDR3 is CASSFWGADEQFF. CDR3 bases: TGTGCCAGCAGCTTTTGGGGGGCCGATGAGCAGTTCTTC. Filled out from reference TRBV7-2 and TRBJ2-1, the complete variable domain reads GAGVSQSPSNKVTEKGKDVELRCDPISGHTALYWYRQSLGQGLEFLIYFQGNSAPDKSGLPSDRFSAERTGGSVSTLTIQRTQQEDSAVYLCASSFWGADEQFFGPGTRLTVL.

This clone occurred a few times. This chain uses TRBV10-3 with TRBJ2-3, with 10 bases lining up with TRBD1. The CDR3 totals 17 residues. The junction had 10 bases not matched to a gene; V was cut back by 0 bases and J by 7 bases. Germline CDR1 is ENHRY and CDR2 is SYGVKD. CDR3 loop: CAISESTGQGQLYTQYF. The DNA for the CDR3 is TGTGCCATCAGTGAGTCGACGGGACAGGGGCAGTTATATACGCAGTATTTT.

The V call is TRBV21-1, the J call TRBJ2-3; TRBD2 is taken as the D call from the table, unchecked against the DNA. TRBV21-1 counts as a pseudogene. There are 15 residues in the CDR3. In nucleotides, the CDR3 is TGTGCCAGCAGCCAAACTAGCGGGGGCACAGATACGCAGTATTTT. Protein sequence: CASSQTSGGTDTQYF.

This chain uses TRBV7-6 with TRBJ2-1; TRBD1 might be the D (6 bases). V was shortened by 5 bases and J by 6 bases, with 8 bases between the two germline ends. Per the germline V gene, CDR1 is SGHVS and CDR2 is FNYEAQ. The CDR3 has 12 residues. This chain's CDR3 is CASSPDSNEQFF. The CDR3 DNA reads as TGTGCCAGCAGCCCGGACAGCAATGAGCAGTTCTTC.